This T cell receptor beta chain derives from a study of T cells in Graves' hyperthyroidism and ophthalmopathy. Points from the study as a whole: Among clonotypes expanded in thyroid above 0.001, most were also found in blood. A 13 V-J signature model discriminated ophthalmopathy versus stable hyperthyroidism.

This clonotype has at least ten counts. Antigen unknown. Using RNA transcripts as the source, TCR beta CDR3 regions were amplified. Researchers ran a first-round RT-PCR on the TCR CDR3 using the HTBI primer set. TCRdb reprocessed the multiplex PCR reads with MiXCR, giving one entry per CDR3 protein. The sample has under 350,000 distinct CDR3 sequences; around a sixth are singletons. Absent ophthalmopathy progression within 18 months defined stable Graves' hyperthyroidism. Thyroid ultrasound and orbital computed tomography, with clinical symptoms and serum thyroxine and TRAb, informed diagnoses. Trimming took 1 base from V and 5 from J, leaving 4 bases between them. This CDR3 spans 12 amino acids. Germline-derived CDR1 and CDR2 are SGHRS and YFSETQ.

Material for sequencing was blood. This chain connects TRBV5-1 to TRBJ2-1; D is ambiguous. The origin of this receptor is a woman in her fifties or sixties with Graves' hyperthyroidism. CDR3 DNA: TGCGCCAGCAGCTTGTTGGACAATGAGCAGTTCTTC. Translation gives CASSLLDNEQFF.